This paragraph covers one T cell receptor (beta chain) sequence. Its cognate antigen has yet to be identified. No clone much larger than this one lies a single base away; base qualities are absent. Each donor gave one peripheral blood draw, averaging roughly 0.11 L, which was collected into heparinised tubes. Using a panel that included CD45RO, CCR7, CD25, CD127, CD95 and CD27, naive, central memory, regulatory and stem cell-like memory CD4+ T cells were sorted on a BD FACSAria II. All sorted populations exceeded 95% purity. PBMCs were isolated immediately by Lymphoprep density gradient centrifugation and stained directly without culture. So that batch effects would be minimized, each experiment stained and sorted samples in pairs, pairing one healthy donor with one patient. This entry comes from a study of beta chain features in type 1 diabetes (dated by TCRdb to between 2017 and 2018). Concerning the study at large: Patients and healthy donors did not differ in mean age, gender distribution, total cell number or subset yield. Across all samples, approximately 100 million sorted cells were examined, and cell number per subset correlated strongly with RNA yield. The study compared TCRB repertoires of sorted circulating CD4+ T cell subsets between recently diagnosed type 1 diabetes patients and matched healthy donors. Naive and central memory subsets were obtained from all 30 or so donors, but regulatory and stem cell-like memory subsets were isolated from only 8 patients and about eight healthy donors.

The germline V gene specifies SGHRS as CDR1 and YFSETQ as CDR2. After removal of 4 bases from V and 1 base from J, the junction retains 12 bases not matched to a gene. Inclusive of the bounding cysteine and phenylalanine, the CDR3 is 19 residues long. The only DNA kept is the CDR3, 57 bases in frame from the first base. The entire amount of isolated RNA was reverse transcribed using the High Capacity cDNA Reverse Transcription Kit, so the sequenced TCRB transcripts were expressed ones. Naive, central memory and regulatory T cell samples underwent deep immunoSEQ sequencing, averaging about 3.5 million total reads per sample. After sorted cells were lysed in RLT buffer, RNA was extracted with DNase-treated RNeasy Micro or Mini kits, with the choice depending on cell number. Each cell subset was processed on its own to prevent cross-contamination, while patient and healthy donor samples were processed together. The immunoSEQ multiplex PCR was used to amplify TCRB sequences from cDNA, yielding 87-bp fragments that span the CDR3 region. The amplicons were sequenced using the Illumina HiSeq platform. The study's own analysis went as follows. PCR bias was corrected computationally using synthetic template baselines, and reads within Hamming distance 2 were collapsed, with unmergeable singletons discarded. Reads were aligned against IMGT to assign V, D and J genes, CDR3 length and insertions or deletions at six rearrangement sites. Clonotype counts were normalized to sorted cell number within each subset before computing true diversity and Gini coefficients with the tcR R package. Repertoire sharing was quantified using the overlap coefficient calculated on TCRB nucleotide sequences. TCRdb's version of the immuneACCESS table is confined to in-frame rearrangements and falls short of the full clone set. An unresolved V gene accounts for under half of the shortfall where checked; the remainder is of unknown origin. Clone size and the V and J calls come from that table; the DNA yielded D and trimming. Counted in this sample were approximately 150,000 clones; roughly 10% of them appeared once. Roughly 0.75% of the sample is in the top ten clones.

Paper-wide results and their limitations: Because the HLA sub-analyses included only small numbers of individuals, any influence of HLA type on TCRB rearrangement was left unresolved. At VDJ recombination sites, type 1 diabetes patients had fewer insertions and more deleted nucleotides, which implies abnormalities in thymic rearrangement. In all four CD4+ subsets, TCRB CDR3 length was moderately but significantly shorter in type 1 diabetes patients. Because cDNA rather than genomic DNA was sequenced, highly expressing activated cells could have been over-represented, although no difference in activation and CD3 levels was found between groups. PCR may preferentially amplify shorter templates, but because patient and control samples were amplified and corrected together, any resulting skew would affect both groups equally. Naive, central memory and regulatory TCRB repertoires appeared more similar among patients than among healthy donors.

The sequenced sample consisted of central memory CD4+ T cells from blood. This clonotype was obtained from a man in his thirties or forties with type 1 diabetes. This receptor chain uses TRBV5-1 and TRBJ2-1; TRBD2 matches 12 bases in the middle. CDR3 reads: CASSGASGGATLSYNEQFF. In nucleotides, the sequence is TGCGCCAGCAGCGGCGCTAGCGGGGGGGCCACTTTATCCTACAATGAGCAGTTCTTC.